The following is a TCR beta chain sequence with its context. The antigen is not known. Germline V CDR1 and CDR2: MNHEY, SMNVEV (reference sequence). The CDR3 extends over 15 amino acids. The trim removed 5 bases at V and 3 bases at J, leaving 4 bases unmatched. Naive CD8 T cells were picked out by sorting for CD8+CD4-CCR7+CD45RA+. This entry comes from a study of molecular identifiers for immune sequencing clone quantification. TCR libraries were built in bulk with a published protocol and specific TCR primers. MiXCR, run by TCRdb on the PCR reads, gives a single entry per CDR3 protein. The repertoire includes about 330,000 distinct CDR3 sequences, roughly 24% of them detected once, and around 0.7% sits in the top ten. Overall study findings and caveats: Highly expanded clone sizes could be underestimated by identical TCR molecules that share a barcode. Effector cells kept over 98% of their molecules in clones above 20 RNA copies, while naive cells kept under 1% there.

V usage is TRBV27 and J usage is TRBJ2-7, with 13 bases that match TRBD2. The sequenced material came from naive CD8+ T cells from blood, with Jurkat cell RNA spiked in. Subset noted: FACS-sorted CD8+CD4-CCR7+CD45RA+ naive T cells. This clonotype originated in a human donor in good health. Some libraries in this study had Jurkat cell RNA spiked in. This CDR3 is CASSTGLAGVYEQYF. CDR3 sequence (DNA): TGTGCCAGCAGTACCGGACTAGCGGGAGTCTACGAGCAGTACTTC.